What follows are 17 T cell receptor beta chains derived from one specimen sequenced in a study of shared clonotypes between healthy human individuals. Profiled with immunoSEQ multiplex PCR; TCRdb holds only in-frame clones, not every one. This sample has roughly 2.2 million clones, with roughly 90% found just once. The sequenced material came from naive CD4+ T cells from PBMCs. Subset of the sample: CD45RA+ positively selected. Receptors originate from a man younger than 30 in good health. Some clones in this sample may be carry-over from other donors' samples.

V gene TRBV10-2 combines with J gene TRBJ2-3; D unclear. The CDR3 spans 14 residues. V gave up 2 bases and J gave up 0 bases, with 6 bases separating them. Germline V gives CDR1 WSHSY, CDR2 SAAADI. In nucleotides, the CDR3 is TGCGCCAGCAGTGAGAGAACGAGCACAGATACGCAGTATTTT. Amino acid sequence: CASSERTSTDTQYF.

The rearrangement joins TRBV6-5 to TRBJ1-2; 9 positions agree with TRBD1. The germline V gene has CDR1 MNHEY and CDR2 SVGAGI. The CDR3 loop spans 13 amino acids. V was pared by 7 bases and J by 8 bases, with 8 bases of the junction left unmatched. The CDR3 DNA reads TGTGCCAGCACCGCGGGACAGGGTCTCGGCTACACCTTC. As protein: CASTAGQGLGYTF.

The rearrangement joins TRBV7-3 to TRBJ2-5, with D possibly being TRBD1 (5 bases). Germline CDR1 is SGHTA and CDR2 is FQGTGA. CDR3 size: 15 residues. V gave up 4 bases and J gave up 3 bases, with 15 bases separating them. The CDR3 DNA sequence: TGTGCCAGCAGCTCAACCGGACATACGAAAGAGACCCAGTACTTC. This gives the protein CASSSTGHTKETQYF.

This clone occurred a few times. The chain carries TRBV28 and TRBJ1-1; no definite D call. V shed 4 bases and J shed 1 base, with 16 bases lying between them. The germline V gene has CDR1 MDHEN and CDR2 SYDVKM. There are 16 residues in the CDR3. The DNA of the CDR3 is TGTGCCAGCAGTTCCCCCTCTAAGGGAGCGAACACTGAAGCTTTCTTT. Translating it yields CASSSPSKGANTEAFF.

This clone was recorded only once. The V and J genes are TRBV15 and TRBJ2-2; 13 bases map to TRBD2. The CDR3 sequence is 16 residues long. V gave up 2 bases and J gave up 7 bases; unmatched junction bases: 4. Germline lookup yields CDR1 LNHNV and CDR2 YYDKDF (reference sequence). CDR3 nucleotide sequence: TGTGCCACCAGCAGACTACTAGCGGGAGGGATCGGGGAGCTGTTTTTT. This sequence encodes CATSRLLAGGIGELFF.

The CDR3 DNA reads TGTGCCAGCAGCGCCGGGACTCTAGGCACAGATACGCAGTATTTT. Its protein is CASSAGTLGTDTQYF. The chain couples TRBV9 to TRBJ2-3; possible D gene TRBD2, 6 bases. V lost 3 bases, J lost 1 base, and 12 bases lay in between. CDR1 SGDLS and CDR2 YYNGEE come from the germline V gene. CDR3 length equals 15 residues.

The chain has TRBV9 and TRBJ2-3; D possibly corresponds to TRBD1 (5 bases). This CDR3 is 16 amino acids long. Germline lookup yields CDR1 SGDLS and CDR2 YYNGEE. V dropped 3 bases and J dropped 3 bases, with 17 bases sitting between them. CDR3 loop: CASSALIGVGTDTQYF. The CDR3, as DNA: TGTGCCAGCAGCGCCCTTATAGGGGTGGGGACAGATACGCAGTATTTT.

To note about this clone: The sample has other DNA sequences that encode this CDR3 too. This sequence joins TRBV6-5 and TRBJ2-1; D may be TRBD2 (5 bases). V was clipped by 6 bases and J by 0 bases, with 6 bases between them. The CDR3 consists of 13 residues. CDR1 is MNHEY and CDR2 is SVGAGI in the germline V gene. Here the CDR3 DNA reads TGTGCCAGCAGACGGGACTCCTACAATGAGCAGTTCTTC. It specifies CASRRDSYNEQFF.

J is TRBJ1-2 and V is TRBV13, with TRBD1 identical over 7 bases. The germline V gene has CDR1 PRHDT and CDR2 FYEKMQ (reference sequence). The CDR3 length is 14 residues. V was clipped by 4 bases and J by 8 bases; unmatched bases: 10. The CDR3 sequence is CASSSWTGYGGYTF. The CDR3 coding sequence is TGTGCCAGCAGCTCATGGACAGGTTATGGAGGCTACACCTTC.

V usage is TRBV27 and J usage is TRBJ2-4; 10 nucleotides align to TRBD1. The CDR3 runs 17 residues. V was clipped by 2 bases and J by 0 bases; unmatched bases: 4. Per germline, CDR1 MNHEY and CDR2 SMNVEV (reference sequence). CDR3 nucleotide sequence: TGTGCCAGCAGTTTACAGGGGACAGGGGTAGCCAAAAACATTCAGTACTTC. Its translation is CASSLQGTGVAKNIQYF.

The chain uses TRBV28 and TRBJ2-7; 7 bases are shared with TRBD2. The V gene end was trimmed by 6 bases and the J gene end by 3 bases; junction bases not matched to a gene: 11. The CDR3 runs to 15 residues. CDR1 MDHEN and CDR2 SYDVKM come from the germline V gene. The CDR3 DNA reads as TGTGCCAGCAGCCCGCCGGGAGGCCTCGTCTACGAGCAGTACTTC. It codes for CASSPPGGLVYEQYF.

The rearrangement joins TRBV27 to TRBJ2-5; no reliable D call. This CDR3 is built from 10 residues. In germline, CDR1 is MNHEY, CDR2 SMNVEV (reference sequence). Trimming pared 7 bases from V and 11 bases from J, leaving 11 bases between. The CDR3 sequence is CASIPLKQYF. The CDR3 bases are TGTGCCAGCATTCCCCTCAAGCAGTACTTC.

V is TRBV28 and J is TRBJ2-5; TRBD2 aligns across 10 bases. The V and J ends lost 2 bases and 5 bases, in that order; junction bases with no gene match: 8. Per germline, CDR1 MDHEN and CDR2 SYDVKM. This CDR3 comprises 16 residues. The CDR3 nucleotides are TGTGCCAGCAGTTTAGGACTAGCGGAGGGCCGGGAGACCCAGTACTTC. Translating gives CASSLGLAEGRETQYF.

CDR3: CASSTQPGQNEKLFF. The CDR3 nucleotides are TGTGCCAGCAGTACCCAACCGGGACAGAATGAAAAACTGTTTTTT. The chain couples TRBV6-1 to TRBJ1-4; TRBD1 agrees at 7 bases. After removal of 5 bases from V and 5 bases from J, the junction contained 8 bases not matched to a gene. The CDR3 runs 15 residues. In germline, CDR1 is MNHNS, CDR2 SASEGT.

The chain combines TRBV7-3 with TRBJ1-3; possible D gene TRBD1, 5 bases. Germline CDR1 reads SGHTA; CDR2 reads FQGTGA. CDR3 length: 16 amino acids. The germline V and J ends were trimmed by 5 bases and 0 bases, with 14 bases remaining between them. The CDR3 region has the DNA TGTGCCAGCAGCGCCCAAACAGGAAGCTCTGGAAACACCATATATTTT. Encoded protein: CASSAQTGSSGNTIYF.

The rearrangement uses TRBV6-5 and TRBJ2-6, with no clear D. Germline V lookup: CDR1 MNHEY, CDR2 SVGAGI. The V end was cut by 6 bases, the J end by 2 bases, with 8 bases between. The CDR3 spans 14 residues. CDR3 amino acids: CASRRMTGANVLTF. Here the CDR3 DNA reads TGTGCCAGCAGGAGGATGACTGGGGCCAACGTCCTGACTTTC.

The CDR3 reads CASKVHYEQYF. DNA of the CDR3: TGTGCCAGCAAGGTACACTACGAGCAGTACTTC. The gene calls are TRBV2 and TRBJ2-7, with D unresolved. This CDR3 region has 11 residues. The germline V and J ends were trimmed by 7 bases and 3 bases, with 7 bases remaining between them. Looked up from germline, CDR1 is SNHLY and CDR2 is FYNNEI.